This paragraph covers one T cell receptor beta chain sequence. Its antigen is unknown. In germline, CDR1 is MDHEN, CDR2 SYDVKM. The CDR3 is made up of 16 amino acids. The data were obtained in a study of blood T cells in healthy people across ages. Study-wide findings and caveats: Lack of knowledge of donor CMV status possibly confounded expanded clonotype changes. Investigators treated diversity estimates from one million T cells as underestimates. TCR beta diversity tracked closely with naive T cell percentage.

Extractions gave at least 5.5 micrograms of total RNA per sample. A J-beta primer mix and a sample-barcoded 5' primer were used in a second PCR of about 7 to 12 cycles. In TCRdb, the 5' RACE reads were re-called with MiXCR into one record per CDR3 protein. The sample records about a million distinct CDR3 sequences, roughly 50% being singletons. Sample: blood. The clonotype was recovered from a woman aged 55-69 years in good health. The chain recombines TRBV28 with TRBJ2-1, with D maybe TRBD1 (6 bases). The better agreement between TRBJ2-7 and the DNA end casts doubt on the J call. The CDR3 DNA is TGTGCCAGCAGTAACTGGGGGCAGGGGCAGTACAATGAGCAGTACTTC. Its translation: CASSNWGQGQYNEQYF.